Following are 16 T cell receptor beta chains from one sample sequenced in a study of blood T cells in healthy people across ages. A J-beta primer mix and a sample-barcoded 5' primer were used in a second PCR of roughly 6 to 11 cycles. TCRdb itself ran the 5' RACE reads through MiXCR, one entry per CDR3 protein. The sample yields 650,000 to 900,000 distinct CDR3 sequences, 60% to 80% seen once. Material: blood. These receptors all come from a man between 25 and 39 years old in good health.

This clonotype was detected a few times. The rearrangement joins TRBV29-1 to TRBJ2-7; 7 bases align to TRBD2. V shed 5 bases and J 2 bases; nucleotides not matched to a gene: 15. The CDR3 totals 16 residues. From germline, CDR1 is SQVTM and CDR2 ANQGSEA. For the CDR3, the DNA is TGCAGCGTTAAGGGCCATCCAGCGGGGCGAACCTACGAGCAGTACTTC. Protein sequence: CSVKGHPAGRTYEQYF.

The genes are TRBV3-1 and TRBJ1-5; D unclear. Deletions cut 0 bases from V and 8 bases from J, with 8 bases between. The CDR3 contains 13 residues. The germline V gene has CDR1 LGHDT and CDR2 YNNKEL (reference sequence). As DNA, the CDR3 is TGTGCCAGCAGCCAAGATCTTTGGAAGCCCCAGCATTTT. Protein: CASSQDLWKPQHF.

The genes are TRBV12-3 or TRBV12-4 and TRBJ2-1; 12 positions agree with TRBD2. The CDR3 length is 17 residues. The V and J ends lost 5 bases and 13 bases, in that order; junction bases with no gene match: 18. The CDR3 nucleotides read TGTGCCAGCAGTCGAGCGACTAGCGGGGGACTCCAAGAGACCCAGTTCTTC. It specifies CASSRATSGGLQETQFF.

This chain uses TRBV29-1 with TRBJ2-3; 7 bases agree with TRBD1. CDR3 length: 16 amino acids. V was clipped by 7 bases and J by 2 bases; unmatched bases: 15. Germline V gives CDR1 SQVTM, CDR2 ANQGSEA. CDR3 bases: TGCAGCGGTGCCACCACAGGGGCCGCCTACACAGATACGCAGTATTTT. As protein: CSGATTGAAYTDTQYF.

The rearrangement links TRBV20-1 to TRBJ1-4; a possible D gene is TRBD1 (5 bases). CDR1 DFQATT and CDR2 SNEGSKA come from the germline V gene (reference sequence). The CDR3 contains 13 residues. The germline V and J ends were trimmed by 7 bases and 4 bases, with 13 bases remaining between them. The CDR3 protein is CSVDPGVNEKLFF. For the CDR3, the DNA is TGCAGTGTCGACCCGGGGGTTAATGAAAAACTGTTTTTT.

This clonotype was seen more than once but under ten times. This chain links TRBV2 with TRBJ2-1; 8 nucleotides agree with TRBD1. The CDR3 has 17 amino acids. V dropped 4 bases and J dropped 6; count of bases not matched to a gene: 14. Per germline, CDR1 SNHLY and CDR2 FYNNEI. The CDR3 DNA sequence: TGTGCCAGCAGTGTCCGCGAGGACACAGGGGGAATCAATGAGCAGTTCTTC. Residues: CASSVREDTGGINEQFF.

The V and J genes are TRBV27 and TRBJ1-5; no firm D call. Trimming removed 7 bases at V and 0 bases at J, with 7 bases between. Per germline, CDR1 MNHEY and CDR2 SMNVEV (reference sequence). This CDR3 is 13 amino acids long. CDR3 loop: CASIPYSNQPQHF. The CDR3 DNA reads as TGTGCCAGCATTCCGTATAGCAATCAGCCCCAGCATTTT.

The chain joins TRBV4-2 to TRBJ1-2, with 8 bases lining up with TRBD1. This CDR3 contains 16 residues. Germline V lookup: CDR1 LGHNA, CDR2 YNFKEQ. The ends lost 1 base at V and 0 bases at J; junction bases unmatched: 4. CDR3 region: CASSQANRGSNYGYTF. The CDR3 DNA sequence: TGTGCCAGCAGCCAAGCTAACAGGGGGTCTAACTATGGCTACACCTTC.

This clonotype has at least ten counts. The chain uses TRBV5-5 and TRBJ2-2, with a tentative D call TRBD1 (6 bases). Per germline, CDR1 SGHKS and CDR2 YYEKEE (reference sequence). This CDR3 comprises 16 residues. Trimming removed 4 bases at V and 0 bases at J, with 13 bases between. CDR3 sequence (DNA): TGTGCCAGCAGCCCACGACAGGCGTCGAACACCGGGGAGCTGTTTTTT. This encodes CASSPRQASNTGELFF.

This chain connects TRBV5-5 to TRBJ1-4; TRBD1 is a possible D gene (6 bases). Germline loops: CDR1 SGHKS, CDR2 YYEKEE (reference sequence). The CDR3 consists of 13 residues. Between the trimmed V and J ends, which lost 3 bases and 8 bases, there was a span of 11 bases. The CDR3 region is CASSSDRAEKLFF. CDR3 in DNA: TGTGCCAGCAGCTCGGACAGAGCCGAAAAACTGTTTTTT.

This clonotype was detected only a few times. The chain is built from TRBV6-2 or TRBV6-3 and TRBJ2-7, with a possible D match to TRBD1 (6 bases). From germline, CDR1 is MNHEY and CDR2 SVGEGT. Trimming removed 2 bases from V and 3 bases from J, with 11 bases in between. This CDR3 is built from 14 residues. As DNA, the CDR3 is TGTGCCAGCAGTTACCCGGGACAAGACTACGAGCAGTACTTC. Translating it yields CASSYPGQDYEQYF.

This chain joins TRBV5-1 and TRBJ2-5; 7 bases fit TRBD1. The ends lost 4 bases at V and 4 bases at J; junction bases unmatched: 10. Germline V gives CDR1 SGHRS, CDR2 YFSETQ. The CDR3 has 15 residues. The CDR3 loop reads CASSLLETGTETQYF. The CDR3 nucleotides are TGCGCCAGCAGCCTTTTGGAGACAGGGACAGAGACCCAGTACTTC.

The CDR3 region is CASSGGELSYEQYF. The CDR3, as DNA: TGTGCCAGCAGTGGAGGCGAACTATCCTACGAGCAGTACTTC. This chain uses TRBV9 with TRBJ2-7; a possible D gene is TRBD2 (5 bases). Germline CDR1 is SGDLS and CDR2 is YYNGEE. CDR3 length: 14 amino acids. V lost 5 bases and J lost 1, with 13 bases in between.

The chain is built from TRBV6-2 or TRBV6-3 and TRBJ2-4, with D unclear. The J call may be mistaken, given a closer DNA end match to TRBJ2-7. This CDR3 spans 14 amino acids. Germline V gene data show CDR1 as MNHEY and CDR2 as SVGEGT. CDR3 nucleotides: TGTGCCAGCAGTTACTTGGAGTGGGGTAGCGAGCAGTACTTC. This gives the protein CASSYLEWGSEQYF.

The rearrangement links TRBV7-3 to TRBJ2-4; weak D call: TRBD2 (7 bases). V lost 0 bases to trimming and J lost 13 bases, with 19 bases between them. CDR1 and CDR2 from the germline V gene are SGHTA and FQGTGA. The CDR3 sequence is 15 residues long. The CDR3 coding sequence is TGTGCCAGCAGCTTAACTTCCTGGCAGGGGAGGGAGCAGTACTTC. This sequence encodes CASSLTSWQGREQYF.

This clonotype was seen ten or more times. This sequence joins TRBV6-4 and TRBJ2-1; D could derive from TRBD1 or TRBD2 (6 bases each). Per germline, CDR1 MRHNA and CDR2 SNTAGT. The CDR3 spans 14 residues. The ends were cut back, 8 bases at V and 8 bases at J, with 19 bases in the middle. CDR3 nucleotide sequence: TGTGCCAGCGCCCGGGACACGGAGGGCGATGAGCAGTTCTTC. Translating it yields CASARDTEGDEQFF.